The rows below give T cell receptor beta chains drawn from one sample of a study of blood T cell repertoires in COVID-19. Here immunoSEQ multiplex PCR was the method, and the copy in TCRdb shows in-frame clones only, minus some. Among more than 120,000 clones listed, about 90% were seen once. Source material: peripheral blood. These receptors were collected from a man in his fifties or sixties who had recovered from COVID-19. CDR3s leave out the opening cysteine and the closing phenylalanine or tryptophan. Size values are once, few and many counts, or a class for expanded clones, and some rows have none.

16	TRBV18	few	TRBJ2-6	ASSPRTGGGSGANVLT
11	TRBV5-4	.	TRBJ2-1	ASSPQTSGEQF
13	TRBV19	once	TRBJ2-7	ASSIDRDRGREQY
13	TRBV6-1	.	TRBJ1-6	ASSEAWTGGSPLH
15	TRBV4-2	.	TRBJ2-3	ASSQSVYGGATDTQY
13	TRBV3-1/TRBV3-2	few	TRBJ1-3	ASSQATGPGNTIY
16	TRBV5-1	.	TRBJ1-1	ASSLGTVLGFGNTEAF
11	TRBV12-3/TRBV12-4	.	TRBJ2-5	ASSFGVLETQY
14	TRBV6-9	.	TRBJ1-2	ASSCTGQPFNYGYT
13	TRBV9	.	TRBJ2-1	ASSEDGTSLNEQF
11	TRBV19	.	TRBJ2-1	ASSLQGGNEQF
14	TRBV3-1/TRBV3-2	.	TRBJ1-2	ASSTRYSTGNYGYT
11	TRBV14	.	TRBJ2-1	ASSQRQYNEQF
11	TRBV19	.	TRBJ2-7	ASSMSADYEQY
14	TRBV5-1	.	TRBJ2-7	ASSYDPGQGHYEQY
13	TRBV7-9	.	TRBJ2-7	ASSLDGQGAYEQY
13	TRBV11-3	.	TRBJ2-1	ASSLYLAPQFEQF
11	TRBV9	.	TRBJ2-1	ASSVGRNNEQF
13	TRBV19	.	TRBJ1-5	ASEDRPHSNQPQH
12	TRBV5-1	.	TRBJ1-2	ASRTGLGDYGYT
9	TRBV12-3/TRBV12-4	.	TRBJ1-1	ASSKSRVAF
15	TRBV18	.	TRBJ2-6	ASSPNQGTTGANVLT
15	TRBV27	.	TRBJ2-1	ASSLSFRLAEYNEQF
9	TRBV25-1	.	TRBJ1-1	ASRRDTEAF
15	TRBV7-9	.	TRBJ2-5	ASSLGWGRPAVETQY
14	TRBV2	.	TRBJ1-2	ASSEPVPGAGGGYT
11	TRBV29-1	.	TRBJ2-3	SVGTGLSDTQY
10	TRBV2	.	TRBJ2-5	ASMEYQETQY
16	TRBV7-6	few	TRBJ2-5	ASSQLLSPTGGSETQY
15	TRBV7-2	.	TRBJ1-1	ASSLVAGAVGNTEAF
15	TRBV11-3	.	TRBJ2-7	ASSSRMGQRGNYEQY
13	TRBV5-4	.	TRBJ2-7	ASATDRTGNYEQY
14	TRBV2	.	TRBJ1-1	ASSEGGQGLNTEAF
13	TRBV9	.	TRBJ2-7	ASSPTRTGRSEQY
14	TRBV7-3	once	TRBJ2-2	ASSASGTVVTGELF
13	TRBV6-5	.	TRBJ1-2	ASSYSDRSLPGYT
13	TRBV5-6	once	TRBJ2-5	ASSLGRGGEETQY
13	TRBV6-5	.	TRBJ2-2	ASSYETMGPGELF
9	TRBV25-1	once	TRBJ2-3	ASSYLDTQY
13	TRBV15	.	TRBJ1-2	ATRGTGEANYGYT